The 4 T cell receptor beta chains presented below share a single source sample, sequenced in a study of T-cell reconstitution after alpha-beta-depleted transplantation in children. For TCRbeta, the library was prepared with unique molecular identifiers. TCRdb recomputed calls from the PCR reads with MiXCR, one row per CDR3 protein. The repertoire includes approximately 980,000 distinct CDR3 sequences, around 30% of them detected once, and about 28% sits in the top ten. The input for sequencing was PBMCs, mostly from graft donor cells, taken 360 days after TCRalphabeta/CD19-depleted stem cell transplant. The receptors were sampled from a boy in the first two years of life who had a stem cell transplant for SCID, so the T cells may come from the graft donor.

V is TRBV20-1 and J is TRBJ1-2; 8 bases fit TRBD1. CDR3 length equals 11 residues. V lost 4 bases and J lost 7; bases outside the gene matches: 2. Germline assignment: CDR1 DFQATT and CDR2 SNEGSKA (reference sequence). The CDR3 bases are TGCAGTGCTACCACAGGGGGTGGCTACACCTTC. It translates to CSATTGGGYTF.

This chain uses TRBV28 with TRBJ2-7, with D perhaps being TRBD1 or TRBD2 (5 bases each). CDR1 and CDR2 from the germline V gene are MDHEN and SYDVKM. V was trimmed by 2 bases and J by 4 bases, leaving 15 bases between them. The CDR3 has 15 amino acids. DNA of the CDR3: TGTGCCAGCAGTTTAATGGGGGTCATCGGTTACGAGCAGTACTTC. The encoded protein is CASSLMGVIGYEQYF.

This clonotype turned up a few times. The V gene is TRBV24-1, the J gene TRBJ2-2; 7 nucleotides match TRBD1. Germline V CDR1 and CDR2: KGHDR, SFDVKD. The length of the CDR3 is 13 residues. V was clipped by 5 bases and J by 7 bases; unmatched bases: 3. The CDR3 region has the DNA TGTGCCACCAGTGGTGACAGGGTCGGGGAGCTGTTTTTT. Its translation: CATSGDRVGELFF.

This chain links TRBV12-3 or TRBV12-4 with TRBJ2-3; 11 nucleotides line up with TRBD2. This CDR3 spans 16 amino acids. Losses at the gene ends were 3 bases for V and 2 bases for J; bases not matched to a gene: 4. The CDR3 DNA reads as TGTGCCAGCAGTTTCTCTAGCGGGGGGCTCACAGATACGCAGTATTTT. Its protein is CASSFSSGGLTDTQYF.